Below, one T cell receptor (beta chain) is given with its context. The antigen is not known. The data were taken from a study of regulatory and conventional T cells in RAG deficiency. The V gene's germline CDR1 is SGHDN and CDR2 FVKESK. CDR3 length equals 13 residues. V was shortened by 1 base and J by 2 bases, with 6 bases between the two germline ends. Study results and caveats: Shannon entropy was markedly lower and Simpson indices higher in RAG-deficient patients than control T-cell subsets.

The data were produced by immunoSEQ multiplex PCR, yet TCRdb's version contains in-frame clones alone and is incomplete. The sample comprises under 35,000 clones, about 90% of which are singletons, and roughly 5.2% rests with the top ten. The same sample was also studied in work on regulatory T cells. In that study: The PCR used 52 TRBV and 13 TRBJ primers.

The TCR comes from a human donor in good health. This rearrangement joins TRBV14 to TRBJ2-7; D is uncertain. The sequenced sample was CD8+ T cells sorted from blood. The CDR3, as DNA: TGTGCCAGCAGCCAAGCGGGTCCCTACGAGCAGTACTTC. It yields the protein CASSQAGPYEQYF.